The source of this T cell receptor beta chain is a study of cytomegalovirus exposure and HLA in healthy donors. Libraries were prepared by immunoSEQ multiplex PCR; TCRdb keeps only in-frame clonotypes and omits some of them. The sample lists under 80,000 clones; 90% to 95% were seen once. V lost 4 bases to trimming and J lost 0 bases; unmatched junction nucleotides: 7. CDR1 is SGHTA and CDR2 is FQGNSA in the germline V gene. The CDR3 is made up of 16 amino acids. This chain joins TRBV7-2 and TRBJ1-1; TRBD1 agrees at 8 bases. Sequenced sample: PBMCs. This TCR derives from a woman aged 18-29 years in good health and CMV-seronegative. The CDR3 sequence: CASSSRQGRVNTEAFF. CDR3 DNA: TGTGCCAGCAGCTCAAGACAGGGGCGCGTGAACACTGAAGCTTTCTTT.